This TCR beta chain was sequenced during a study of T cells in lung cancer brain metastases. In the study overall: About 90% of the 20 patients had no interval therapy between resections. General study findings and limits: Paired primaries held more unique productive clones than brain metastases (median approximately 4,500 versus 1,500).

Patients had resection for synchronous oligometastatic disease or delayed recurrence of a solitary brain metastasis. A remark on this clone: Its antigen is undetermined.

The CDR3 is 16 residues long. The germline CDR1 and CDR2 sequences are GTSNPN and SVGIG (reference sequence). Trimming left V 3 bases short and J 5 bases short, with 20 bases between. The assay was immunoSEQ multiplex PCR, and TCRdb's table has in-frame clones only and misses some. Among about 1,400 clones, 89% were seen once, and the ten largest hold around a tenth. The TCR originated in a woman in her forties or fifties with non-small cell lung cancer that had spread to the brain. The V call is TRBV30, the J call TRBJ1-5; a possible D gene is TRBD1 (6 bases). Sequenced sample: tumor tissue from a brain metastasis. In nucleotides, the CDR3 is TGTGCCTGGAGCAAAGGAGGGGGAACACAAGATCAGCCCCAGCATTTT. Translating gives CAWSKGGGTQDQPQHF.